This T cell receptor beta chain was retrieved from a study of blood T cell repertoires in COVID-19. Study context: COVID-19 samples collected from the United States, Italy and Spain covered acute and convalescent phases.

Per the germline V gene, CDR1 is MGHRA and CDR2 is YSYEKL. The CDR3 is 16 residues long. Trimming shortened V by 0 bases and J by 0 bases, and 6 bases separated the two germline ends. Study processing details: Researchers report that nucleated cell counts were estimated from reference gene primer amplification. Sequencing was performed with immunoSEQ multiplex PCR; in TCRdb, only in-frame clones are kept and a portion is missing. V and J calls and clone size are copied from that table; D and trimming were computed from the DNA. The data show 80,000 to 95,000 clones, with over 70% seen just once and roughly a third held by the top ten.

The chain combines TRBV4-1 with TRBJ2-6; D gene ambiguous. This clonotype originated in an elderly woman with active or convalescent COVID-19. Sequenced material: peripheral blood. CDR3 nucleotides: TGCGCCAGCAGCCAAGATCACAGCTCTGGGGCCAACGTCCTGACTTTC. It encodes CASSQDHSSGANVLTF.